A selection of T cell receptor beta chains follows, all from one sample in a study of persistence of HIV-infected CD4 T cells. Measured with immunoSEQ multiplex PCR; TCRdb has only the in-frame clones, and not every one. There are 35,000 or so clones in the sample; 85% to 90% occur only once, and roughly 5.4% lies in the top ten. Antigens of these TCRs are unknown. The source material was cultured CD4+ T cells from PBMCs, sampled from a patient who received antiretroviral therapy. The origin of the receptors is an adult with HIV. The donor label of this sample is uncertain. Each CDR3 is given with its conserved first and last residue. The order of the fields is CDR3 length, D gene, J gene, V gene, clone size, CDR3 DNA, CDR3 protein. D genes are given only for firm matches. Expanded clones get a size class; other rows say once, few or many, or leave the size out.

CDR3 length: 17; D gene: TRBD2; J gene: TRBJ2-1; V gene: TRBV7-3; clone size: -; CDR3 DNA: TGTGCCAGCAGCCCCGGACTAGCGGGGGGTCTCTACAATGAGCAGTTCTTC; CDR3 protein: CASSPGLAGGLYNEQFF
CDR3 length: 18; D gene: TRBD1; J gene: TRBJ1-3; V gene: TRBV18; clone size: -; CDR3 DNA: TGTGCCAGCTCACCCCCTTCCGGGACAGGGAATCGAGGAAACACCATATATTTT; CDR3 protein: CASSPPSGTGNRGNTIYF
CDR3 length: 14; D gene: TRBD1; J gene: TRBJ1-3; V gene: TRBV28; clone size: -; CDR3 DNA: TGTGCCACTCGGGACAGCAACTCTGGAAACACCATATATTTT; CDR3 protein: CATRDSNSGNTIYF
CDR3 length: 12; D gene: -; J gene: TRBJ1-1; V gene: TRBV9; clone size: once; CDR3 DNA: TGTGCCAGCAGCGTACAGAACACTGAAGCTTTCTTT; CDR3 protein: CASSVQNTEAFF
CDR3 length: 13; D gene: -; J gene: TRBJ1-1; V gene: TRBV27; clone size: -; CDR3 DNA: TGTGCCAGCAGTTACGGCAGGGGTGGTGAAGCTTTCTTT; CDR3 protein: CASSYGRGGEAFF
CDR3 length: 15; D gene: TRBD1; J gene: TRBJ2-1; V gene: TRBV10-1; clone size: -; CDR3 DNA: TGCGCCAGCAGTGGCCCCGGGACAGGGGTGAATGAGCAGTTCTTC; CDR3 protein: CASSGPGTGVNEQFF
CDR3 length: 14; D gene: -; J gene: TRBJ1-6; V gene: TRBV7-2; clone size: -; CDR3 DNA: TGTGCCAGCAGCTTAGACGGGTCGAATTCACCCCTCCACTTT; CDR3 protein: CASSLDGSNSPLHF
CDR3 length: 14; D gene: -; J gene: TRBJ2-7; V gene: TRBV5-1; clone size: -; CDR3 DNA: TGCGCCAGCAGCTTAGACAGCCGCTCCTACGAGCAGTACTTC; CDR3 protein: CASSLDSRSYEQYF
CDR3 length: 15; D gene: TRBD1; J gene: TRBJ2-3; V gene: TRBV28; clone size: -; CDR3 DNA: TGTGCCAGCAGTCCGCACAGGGGCAACACAGATACGCAGTATTTT; CDR3 protein: CASSPHRGNTDTQYF
CDR3 length: 19; D gene: TRBD2; J gene: TRBJ2-1; V gene: TRBV6-1; clone size: -; CDR3 DNA: TGTGCCAGCAGTGAACACCTAGAAAATTGGACTAGCAGGGACAATGAGCAGTTCTTC; CDR3 protein: CASSEHLENWTSRDNEQFF
CDR3 length: 13; D gene: -; J gene: TRBJ1-6; V gene: TRBV29-1; clone size: -; CDR3 DNA: TGCAGCGCCCGTGCGGGGGTAAATTCACCCCTCCACTTT; CDR3 protein: CSARAGVNSPLHF
CDR3 length: 16; D gene: TRBD2; J gene: TRBJ2-3; V gene: TRBV9; clone size: once; CDR3 DNA: TGTGCCAGCAGCCCTCGACTAGCGGGACCGCTGAATACGCAGTATTTT; CDR3 protein: CASSPRLAGPLNTQYF
CDR3 length: 13; D gene: TRBD1; J gene: TRBJ1-1; V gene: TRBV2; clone size: -; CDR3 DNA: TGTGCCAGCAGTCAGGGGGCAGGGACTGAAGCTTTCTTT; CDR3 protein: CASSQGAGTEAFF
CDR3 length: 15; D gene: -; J gene: TRBJ2-1; V gene: TRBV6-5; clone size: -; CDR3 DNA: TGTGCCAGCGGTCGGGGACTGGCGGCGGGCAATGAGCAGTTCTTC; CDR3 protein: CASGRGLAAGNEQFF
CDR3 length: 18; D gene: TRBD2; J gene: TRBJ2-2; V gene: TRBV7-2; clone size: -; CDR3 DNA: TGTGCCAGCAGATTAGCGGCGACTAGCGGGGGGGCCACCGGGGAGCTGTTTTTT; CDR3 protein: CASRLAATSGGATGELFF
CDR3 length: 16; D gene: -; J gene: TRBJ2-3; V gene: TRBV11-3; clone size: -; CDR3 DNA: TGTGCCAGCAGCTTAGCAGGGTCAGTAGGGACAGATACGCAGTATTTT; CDR3 protein: CASSLAGSVGTDTQYF
CDR3 length: 17; D gene: TRBD1; J gene: TRBJ2-3; V gene: TRBV2; clone size: -; CDR3 DNA: TGTGCCAGCAGTGTTCGAGCACCGGGACAGGGTCAAGATACGCAGTATTTT; CDR3 protein: CASSVRAPGQGQDTQYF
CDR3 length: 14; D gene: -; J gene: TRBJ2-3; V gene: TRBV5-5; clone size: -; CDR3 DNA: TGTGCCAGCAGCTTCGGGAGTAGCACAGATACGCAGTATTTT; CDR3 protein: CASSFGSSTDTQYF
CDR3 length: 15; D gene: TRBD2; J gene: TRBJ2-3; V gene: TRBV7-3; clone size: -; CDR3 DNA: TGTGCCAGCAGCCGTAGCGGGGCCCGCACAGATACGCAGTATTTT; CDR3 protein: CASSRSGARTDTQYF
CDR3 length: 16; D gene: TRBD1; J gene: TRBJ1-1; V gene: TRBV28; clone size: -; CDR3 DNA: TGTGCCAGCACCCTCATACAGGGGCCCATGAACACTGAAGCTTTCTTT; CDR3 protein: CASTLIQGPMNTEAFF
CDR3 length: 13; D gene: -; J gene: TRBJ1-1; V gene: TRBV3-1/TRBV3-2; clone size: once; CDR3 DNA: TGTGCCAGCAGTAAACAGGGTGGGACTGAAGCTTTCTTT; CDR3 protein: CASSKQGGTEAFF
CDR3 length: 14; D gene: -; J gene: TRBJ1-2; V gene: TRBV3-1/TRBV3-2; clone size: -; CDR3 DNA: TGTGCCAGCAGCCAACGCAGGGCCAGGTATGGCTACACCTTC; CDR3 protein: CASSQRRARYGYTF
CDR3 length: 14; D gene: -; J gene: TRBJ2-7; V gene: TRBV2; clone size: -; CDR3 DNA: TGTGCCAGCCACCTAGGGCAGGCGCCCTACGAGCAGTACTTC; CDR3 protein: CASHLGQAPYEQYF
CDR3 length: 12; D gene: -; J gene: TRBJ1-3; V gene: TRBV19; clone size: -; CDR3 DNA: TGTGCCAGTAGTATAAGTGGAAACACCATATATTTT; CDR3 protein: CASSISGNTIYF
CDR3 length: 13; D gene: TRBD1; J gene: TRBJ2-7; V gene: TRBV7-9; clone size: -; CDR3 DNA: TGTGCCAGCAGTATAGGGACAGTCTACGAGCAGTACTTC; CDR3 protein: CASSIGTVYEQYF
CDR3 length: 15; D gene: TRBD2; J gene: TRBJ2-7; V gene: TRBV6-5; clone size: once; CDR3 DNA: TGTGCCAGCAGTTACCTAGCGGGGGGGTCCTACGAGCAGTACTTC; CDR3 protein: CASSYLAGGSYEQYF
CDR3 length: 17; D gene: TRBD2; J gene: TRBJ2-7; V gene: TRBV5-1; clone size: few; CDR3 DNA: TGCGCCAGCAGCCCGACACTAGCGGGGGGGATCTCCTACGAGCAGTACTTC; CDR3 protein: CASSPTLAGGISYEQYF
CDR3 length: 14; D gene: -; J gene: TRBJ1-4; V gene: TRBV28; clone size: -; CDR3 DNA: TGTGCCAGCAGGGGGCCGGGATTTGATGAAAAACTGTTTTTT; CDR3 protein: CASRGPGFDEKLFF
CDR3 length: 12; D gene: -; J gene: TRBJ2-7; V gene: TRBV15; clone size: -; CDR3 DNA: TGTGCCACCAGCAGTACACGGGACGAGCAGTACTTC; CDR3 protein: CATSSTRDEQYF
CDR3 length: 15; D gene: -; J gene: TRBJ1-5; V gene: TRBV5-8; clone size: -; CDR3 DNA: TGTGCCAGCAGCCCCAGAGTGGGACGGAATCAGCCCCAGCATTTT; CDR3 protein: CASSPRVGRNQPQHF
CDR3 length: 13; D gene: -; J gene: TRBJ2-7; V gene: TRBV3-1/TRBV3-2; clone size: -; CDR3 DNA: TGTGCCAGCAGCCAAGTCTTCTACGAAGAGCAGTACTTC; CDR3 protein: CASSQVFYEEQYF
CDR3 length: 17; D gene: -; J gene: TRBJ1-4; V gene: TRBV10-2; clone size: -; CDR3 DNA: TGCGCCAGCAGTGAGCCCCCCGGGACGTGGCCTAATGAAAAACTGTTTTTT; CDR3 protein: CASSEPPGTWPNEKLFF
CDR3 length: 14; D gene: -; J gene: TRBJ2-7; V gene: TRBV9; clone size: once; CDR3 DNA: TGTGCCAGCAGCCCTGGGACAAACTCCTACGAGCAGTACTTC; CDR3 protein: CASSPGTNSYEQYF
CDR3 length: 17; D gene: -; J gene: TRBJ2-1; V gene: TRBV3-1/TRBV3-2; clone size: few; CDR3 DNA: TGTGCCAGCAGCCAAGATCTTTGGAGTAATACGTACAATGAGCAGTTCTTC; CDR3 protein: CASSQDLWSNTYNEQFF
CDR3 length: 14; D gene: -; J gene: TRBJ1-3; V gene: TRBV2; clone size: -; CDR3 DNA: TGTGCCAGCAGTAGGACCGGGAATGGAAACACCATATATTTT; CDR3 protein: CASSRTGNGNTIYF
CDR3 length: 13; D gene: TRBD1; J gene: TRBJ2-1; V gene: TRBV13; clone size: -; CDR3 DNA: TGTGCCAGCAGGACGGACAGGAAAGATGAGCAGTTCTTC; CDR3 protein: CASRTDRKDEQFF
CDR3 length: 13; D gene: -; J gene: TRBJ1-6; V gene: TRBV11-3; clone size: -; CDR3 DNA: TGTGCCAGCAGTCGGACGGCTTTCTCACCCCTCCACTTT; CDR3 protein: CASSRTAFSPLHF
CDR3 length: 15; D gene: TRBD1; J gene: TRBJ1-2; V gene: TRBV18; clone size: -; CDR3 DNA: TGTGCCAGCTCACCCCCCGACAGGGAGGTGTCTGGCTACACCTTC; CDR3 protein: CASSPPDREVSGYTF
CDR3 length: 14; D gene: -; J gene: TRBJ1-4; V gene: TRBV28; clone size: -; CDR3 DNA: TGTGCCAGCAGTTTCCGGGACGTCCGAGAAAAACTGTTTTTT; CDR3 protein: CASSFRDVREKLFF
CDR3 length: 14; D gene: -; J gene: TRBJ2-7; V gene: TRBV9; clone size: -; CDR3 DNA: TGTGCCAGCAGCGTAGGAGGGGGAACCTACGAGCAGTACTTC; CDR3 protein: CASSVGGGTYEQYF